This T cell receptor (beta chain) was obtained from a study of cytomegalovirus exposure and HLA in healthy donors (dated by TCRdb to 2017 to 2019). Background for the entire study: According to an earlier analysis of 587 of the donors, about 180 million T cells yielded 90 million to 140 million unique TCR beta sequences and 276 Gb of sequence data. Rather than drawing on any new phenotypic data, the later analysis identified candidate immune exposures from TCR beta sequences and the way those sequences occurred across donors. Because of strong linkage in the cohort, 5 or 6 DR-DQ haplotypes were treated as single units for association and clustering. The genetic ancestry cluster associated with self-reported Caucasian donors included roughly four fifths of the roughly 380 genotyped donors. The study used immunosequencing to profile the T cell repertoires of approximately 630 subjects and linked those repertoires to cytomegalovirus serostatus. An earlier analysis of nearly 600 of the donors applied high-throughput TCR beta sequencing to assess whether each TCR beta V gene segment acted as functional or pseudogenic. In a later genetic analysis, genome-wide SNP genotypes for about 55% of the roughly 700 donors were used, and that subset was treated as a discovery cohort. Every discovery cohort repertoire had been produced on one sequencing platform. Typing coverage differed by locus: A, B, C, DRB1 and DQB1 were typed in roughly 620-640 donors, DQA1 in about 550, DPA1 in 600 to 610, and DPB1 in 450 to 480. Across 300 to 400 genotyped donors of the cohort, an average of about 240,000 unique TCR beta nucleotide sequences per donor were sequenced, and roughly a sixth of those sequences were non-productive. Roughly 300 gigabases of sequencing data and around 80 million unique TCR sequences made up an early release that covered roughly 670 HLA-typed donors. To predict cytomegalovirus infection status, the study brought together high-throughput TCR immunosequencing, statistical association of individual TCRs with disease status, and machine learning. To study patterns of TCR occurrence, a later analysis re-analyzed previously published TCR beta repertoires from 650 to 750 donors and added high-resolution HLA genotyping. Donor age, sex, ethnicity and CMV serostatus were collected together with the repertoire data. The aim of the study was to test whether cataloging public T cell receptors could identify signatures of past pathogen exposure. HLA typing covered class I and class II loci at four-digit resolution. Along with the roughly 670-subject first cohort, a separate validation cohort of roughly 110 different subjects was used.

The cohort was made up of around 720 healthy bone marrow donors. All cohort members were sampled while nominally healthy, although unrecorded immune exposures were likely present. The donor was CMV seronegative and belonged to the group of over 300 seronegative cohort members. A peripheral blood sample was collected from each donor, and TCR beta sequencing was performed on peripheral blood mononuclear cells. Genomic DNA was extracted from the blood cell samples with the Qiagen DNeasy Blood Extraction Kit. What the research found in general, with its limitations: It was suggested by the authors that the approach could potentially be generalized to other disease states and immunological phenotypes. In vitro tests confirmed that a few of the cytomegalovirus-associated TCR beta chains recognize cytomegalovirus antigens. In a later analysis, several top co-occurrence clusters were reported to appear linked to parvovirus B19, influenza, CMV and Epstein-Barr virus. Because HLA typing was unavailable for some donors at each locus, only the typed subset was used in association tests. A later analysis found that HLA-associated TCR beta chains were more clonally expanded and had lower generation probabilities than equally common non-associated chains. An association between a missense DCLRE1C variant and V-gene and J-gene trimming of TCR beta chains was found in a later genetic analysis and replicated in an independent cohort. According to a later analysis, most CMV-associated TCR beta chains appeared to be HLA-restricted, and the HLA associations seemed to be driven largely by CMV exposure. Roughly uniform sequencing depth across donors was assumed in presence/absence analyses, although this assumption may not hold. A later analysis associated around 16,000 TCR beta sequences with specific HLA alleles at a false discovery rate of 0.05. Because the 87-base-pair reads could not distinguish some IMGT-functional V segments, including TRBV6-2 and TRBV6-3, those segments were excluded. According to a later analysis, TCR association rates differed among HLA loci, with DRB1 alleles showing the most associated TCRs and HLA-C alleles showing the fewest. According to a later genetic analysis, donors in an Asian-associated ancestry cluster had fewer N-insertions in productive TCRs than the approximately 610-donor mean. The classifier was reported to diagnose cytomegalovirus status with high specificity and sensitivity in both the original and validation cohorts. Broadly in line with IMGT annotations, most TCR beta V segments showed up in productive rearrangements about 90% or about 30% of the time in an earlier analysis of roughly 590 of the donors. A cluster of highly shared sequence variants was judged likely to be a technical artifact of the sequencing pipeline. Most TCR sequences were observed very rarely across donors, whereas some public TCRs were present in many individuals. Correlated functional status among segregating V segments might reflect linkage disequilibrium, but an unknown experimental factor could not be ruled out. In the study, 150 to 200 TCR beta chains were listed as associated with cytomegalovirus. This cohort had only TCR beta chains sequenced, and the lack of alpha or paired-chain data limited which features could be detected. When HLA alleles, especially DR and DQ, strongly co-occurred, attributing TCR associations to individual alleles was difficult. A further reported finding was that TCR beta sequences accurately predicted the HLA-A and HLA-B alleles for most subjects in the first cohort. Because counts were too low, roughly 18 rarely observed V segments, including chromosome 9 orphons, were left out of the earlier analysis of a few hundred of the donors. Immune exposure information for the cohort was limited to CMV serostatus.

As regards this clone: Its antigen is not yet known. The record has no base qualities; no much larger clone is one base away.

From a lookup of the germline V gene (reference sequence), CDR1 and CDR2 are LNHDA and SQIVND. Compared with germline, V lacks 2 bases and J lacks 13 bases; bases without a gene match: 5. The CDR3 spans 15 residues, from the cysteine through the phenylalanine. This entry keeps only the CDR3 DNA: 45 bases, framed from base 1. Library prep was done by the immunoSEQ multiplex PCR assay. A mixture of 60 forward primers for TCR Vbeta segments and 13 reverse primers for TCR Jbeta segments was used in the multiplex PCR. The CDR3 region of rearranged TCR beta genes was amplified from genomic DNA with a multiplex PCR assay. The amplified TCR beta libraries were sequenced on the Illumina HiSeq System as 87-base-pair reads. The study's own analysis went as follows. Across the 500 to 850 repertoires, a later analysis counted tens of millions of unique TCR beta chains, around 11 million of which were shared by at least two donors. Raw reads were error-corrected and collapsed into unique sequences with a nearest-neighbor algorithm that merged closely related sequences to remove PCR and sequencing errors. V, D and J gene segments were assigned by aligning CDR3 sequences to IMGT reference sequences. For a sequence to be retained, at least a six-nucleotide match to both a V gene segment and a J gene segment was required. Rearrangements were classified as productive when the CDR3 lacked stop codons and remained in frame with V and J, and all other rearrangements were classified as non-productive. CDR3 was defined according to IMGT convention as the region running from the second conserved V-encoded cysteine to the conserved J-encoded phenylalanine. In an earlier analysis of just under 600 of the donors, sequences lacking an unambiguous match to a single V gene segment were excluded. In an earlier analysis of approximately 590 of the donors, V segments were called functional above 56.7% productive rearrangements and were called segregating when the between-donor standard deviation exceeded 5%. A statistical classification framework was built to diagnose cytomegalovirus status from the catalog of TCR beta chain sequences. V and J gene assignment, in a later analysis, came from comparing TCR nucleotide sequences with IMGT/GENE-DB human TR gene sequences. A later analysis assigned CDR3 sequences and most-parsimonious VDJ recombination scenarios with the TCRdist pipeline. In a later analysis, each TCR beta chain was defined by its CDR3 amino acid sequence together with its V-gene family, and reads lacking a unique V-gene family were excluded. To address suspected cross-contamination and a sequencing artifact, a later analysis removed over 500 highly shared, low-generation-probability nucleotide sequences. In a later analysis, a clonal expansion index was calculated for each public chain from normalized within-repertoire ranks of inferred template counts. Generation probabilities in a later analysis came from a VDJ recombination model fitted to out-of-frame rearrangements, and those results were checked against IGoR. Hypergeometric tests were used in a later analysis to score TCR-TCR, TCR-HLA and TCR-CMV co-occurrence, with a repertoire-size bias correction applied to the TCR pairs. False discovery rates were estimated in a later analysis by permuting HLA or CMV assignments 20 times. In a later analysis, co-occurring TCRs were grouped using DBSCAN, and TCRdist sequence similarity was added for clustering within HLA-allele-positive subsets. For co-occurrence clustering, repertoires with fewer than 30,000 or more than 120,000 public chains were excluded, along with a handful of repertoires with anomalous nucleotide sharing. TCRdb's version of the immuneACCESS table is confined to in-frame rearrangements and falls short of the full clone set. An unresolved V gene accounts for under half of the shortfall where checked; the remainder is of unknown origin. D and trimming were read from the DNA, whereas the V and J calls and clone size are those reported in that table. The sample table holds fewer than 200,000 clones, of which roughly 85% were seen once. Together, the top ten hold under 0.75% of the sample.

In this chain, TRBV19 is recombined with TRBJ2-1; the junction holds 16 bases that match TRBD2. This receptor was obtained from a middle-aged woman in good health and CMV-seronegative. Sequencing was carried out using PBMCs. The CDR3 has the sequence CASSISGTSGGAQFF. The DNA sequence is given as TGTGCCAGTAGTATATCGGGGACTAGCGGGGGGGCCCAGTTCTTC.